The present T cell receptor beta chain was sequenced within a study of Ad26.COV2.S vaccination and SARS-CoV-2 variants. Treatment described: around 19 received Ad26.COV2.S at low or high dose, single or two shots; five or six received placebo; per-sample allocation not given. Vaccine and placebo recipients were sampled on day 63 after the first injection. Aged 18-55 years, donor was enrolled in Boston in about 2020. Sequencing was performed with immunoSEQ multiplex PCR; in TCRdb, only in-frame clones are kept and a portion is missing. The data contain roughly 400,000 clones, roughly 90% of them singletons. This clonotype originated in a person aged 18-65 years who received the Ad26.COV2.S COVID-19 vaccine or a placebo. Source: peripheral blood, taken in a trial of Ad26.COV2.S vaccine versus placebo.

The CDR3 sequence is CASSQGGLAGVNEQFF. CDR3 nucleotides: TGTGCCAGCAGCCAGGGGGGACTAGCGGGAGTCAATGAGCAGTTCTTC. This chain uses TRBV3-1 (or the pseudogene TRBV3-2) with TRBJ2-1, with 14 bases lining up with TRBD2. Germline V gives CDR1 LGHDT, CDR2 YNNKEL (reference sequence). This CDR3 has 16 amino acids. Trimming removed 3 bases from V and 6 bases from J; junction bases left unmatched: 4.